The 19 T cell receptor beta chains listed next were all sequenced from one sample in a study of breast tumors, draining lymph nodes, adjacent tissues. Breast cancer patients provided tissue from their axillary draining lymph nodes. In TCRdb, the multiplex PCR reads were re-called with MiXCR into one record per CDR3 protein. The sample holds fewer than 200,000 distinct CDR3 sequences; 30% to 35% are singletons and the top ten take roughly 4.3%. Sequenced sample: axillary lymph node tissue. The receptors derive from a female donor with breast cancer. Some clones in this sample may be carry-over from other donors' samples.

This clonotype was counted at least ten times. The chain couples TRBV4-2 to TRBJ2-3; 13 nucleotides match TRBD2. Germline V gives CDR1 LGHNA, CDR2 YNFKEQ. This CDR3 has 17 amino acids. After removal of 0 bases from V and 8 bases from J, the junction contained 8 bases not matched to a gene. CDR3 DNA sequence: TGTGCCAGCAGCCAAGATGGGTGGACTAGCGGGGGCGCTACGCAGTATTTT. Its protein product is CASSQDGWTSGGATQYF.

This clonotype came up a few times. This sequence joins TRBV29-1 and TRBJ2-1, with 10 bases matching TRBD2. The V gene end was trimmed by 1 base and the J gene end by 0 bases; junction bases not matched to a gene: 12. The V gene's germline CDR1 is SQVTM and CDR2 ANQGSEA. The CDR3 sequence is 19 residues long. The CDR3 protein is CSVEVAGGPMESSYNEQFF. The CDR3, as DNA: TGCAGCGTTGAAGTAGCGGGGGGTCCAATGGAGAGCTCCTACAATGAGCAGTTCTTC.

This clonotype was counted between two and nine times. The DNA for the CDR3 is TGTGCCAGCAGTGAATCCTGGCTATCTTATGGCTACACCTTC. Translated, it gives CASSESWLSYGYTF. The rearrangement uses TRBV6-1 and TRBJ1-2, with no clear D. The germline V gene has CDR1 MNHNS and CDR2 SASEGT. Trimming stripped 2 bases from V and 5 bases from J, with 12 bases between. CDR3 length: 14 residues.

In regard to this clonotype: This may arise from a read error, as a much more abundant clone is one base away. The chain couples TRBV4-2 to TRBJ2-2; possibly TRBD1 for D (9 bases). This CDR3 comprises 17 residues. From germline, CDR1 is LGHNA and CDR2 YNFKEQ. For the CDR3, the DNA is TGTGCCAGCAGCCTAGCGGGACAGGGTAAATTCACCGGGGGGCTGTTTTTT. Encoded protein: CASSLAGQGKFTGGLFF.

In its sample, this clonotype was seen many times. The chain carries TRBV10-3 and TRBJ2-1; D gene ambiguous. CDR1 ENHRY and CDR2 SYGVKD come from the germline V gene. The CDR3 contains 12 residues. V was pared by 6 bases and J by 5 bases, with 8 bases between. CDR3 protein: CAISFDDNEQFF. The CDR3 nucleotides are TGTGCCATCAGCTTTGACGACAATGAGCAGTTCTTC.

The genes are TRBV20-1 and TRBJ1-4; TRBD1 is a possible D gene (5 bases). The CDR3 is 13 amino acids. With 6 bases removed from V and 6 bases from J, the gap between germline ends came to 14 bases. The germline gives CDR1 DFQATT, CDR2 SNEGSKA (reference sequence). The CDR3 coding sequence is TGCAGTGCCGGGACTAGCACAGATGAAAAACTGTTTTTT. It translates to CSAGTSTDEKLFF.

With respect to this clonotype: A single base separates this from a much larger clone, so it may be a read error. This sequence joins TRBV3-1 and TRBJ2-5; D gene unclear. Germline loops: CDR1 LGHDT, CDR2 YNNKEL (reference sequence). The CDR3 spans 12 residues. CDR3 amino acids: CASSQDSSTRYF. The CDR3 DNA reads as TGTGCCAGCAGCCAAGATTCCTCGACCCGGTACTTC.

This clonotype was detected once. The rearrangement uses TRBV7-8 and TRBJ2-5; maybe TRBD2 (6 bases). The CDR3 covers 14 residues. Germline lookup yields CDR1 SGHVS and CDR2 FQNEAQ. V lost 6 bases and J lost 1, with 12 bases in between. The CDR3 loop reads CASRWGGAQETQYF. The CDR3 region has the DNA TGTGCCAGCAGGTGGGGCGGGGCCCAAGAGACCCAGTACTTC.

This clonotype was counted many times. The rearrangement links TRBV2 to TRBJ1-3, with D perhaps matching TRBD1 (5 bases). The CDR3 runs 14 residues. Germline CDR1 and CDR2: SNHLY and FYNNEI. V dropped 4 bases and J dropped 1 base, with 8 bases sitting between them. CDR3: CASSARVSGNTIYF. As DNA, the CDR3 is TGTGCCAGCAGTGCCAGGGTGTCTGGAAACACCATATATTTT.

In its sample, this clonotype was seen once. This may come from a read error, since a much larger clone is one base off. This chain joins TRBV7-8 and TRBJ2-3, with TRBD2 identical over 13 bases. This CDR3 spans 16 amino acids. From germline, CDR1 is SGHVS and CDR2 FQNEAQ. The DNA of the CDR3 is TGTGCCAGCAGCTTGGGGACTAGCGGGACCCCAGATATGCAGTATTTT. Residues: CASSLGTSGTPDMQYF.

This clonotype was recorded many times. The chain recombines TRBV20-1 with TRBJ2-5, with TRBD2 matching 8 bases. Germline lookup yields CDR1 DFQATT and CDR2 SNEGSKA (reference sequence). With 1 base clipped from V and 5 bases from J, the junction kept 6 bases outside the gene matches. The CDR3 has 14 residues. This chain's CDR3 is CSARGAGEGETQYF. Here the CDR3 DNA reads TGCAGTGCTAGAGGAGCGGGAGAAGGTGAGACCCAGTACTTC.

There are a few counts of this clonotype. The rearrangement links TRBV30 to TRBJ1-5; D is unclear. The V end was cut by 3 bases, the J end by 3 bases, with 15 bases between. From germline, CDR1 is GTSNPN and CDR2 SVGIG (reference sequence). This CDR3 contains 15 residues. The CDR3, as DNA: TGTGCCTGGAGCACCAGGACCACTACCAATCAGCCCCAGCATTTT. Translated, it gives CAWSTRTTTNQPQHF.

As concerns this clonotype: This may be a read error, as it is one base from a much larger clone. This chain links TRBV6-5 with TRBJ2-7; the D gene is possibly TRBD1 (5 bases). This CDR3 is 13 amino acids long. In germline, CDR1 is MNHEY, CDR2 SVGAGI. As DNA, the CDR3 is TGTGCCGGCAGTAACGCAGGGCAACGCGAGCAGTACTTC. Translation gives CAGSNAGQREQYF.

This clonotype was recorded at least ten times. The chain employs TRBV3-1 and TRBJ1-2; D is possibly TRBD1 (5 bases). This CDR3 has 14 amino acids. Deletions cut 5 bases from V and 4 bases from J, with 14 bases between. CDR1 and CDR2 from the germline V gene are LGHDT and YNNKEL (reference sequence). The CDR3 DNA follows: TGTGCCAGCAGCACCTGGGGCAGTTTCTATGGCTACACCTTC. Its translation is CASSTWGSFYGYTF.

This clonotype was seen a few times. It may be a read error: a sequence one base away is much more abundant. This sequence joins TRBV9 and TRBJ2-6; 9 bases fit TRBD1. Germline CDR1 SGDLS, CDR2 YYNGEE. CDR3 length: 16 amino acids. The CDR3 sequence is CASRGTGGTGANALTF. In nucleotides, the CDR3 is TGTGCCAGCAGAGGTACAGGGGGCACGGGGGCCAACGCCCTGACTTTC.

The rearrangement joins TRBV19 to TRBJ2-5; TRBD1 agrees at 9 bases. This CDR3 comprises 16 residues. Germline CDR1 and CDR2: LNHDA and SQIVND (reference sequence). With V trimmed by 7 bases and J by 4 bases, 13 bases remained unmatched. The CDR3 is CASNPPGQGQRETQYF. The CDR3 region has the DNA TGTGCCAGTAACCCCCCGGGACAGGGACAGAGAGAGACCCAGTACTTC. The full variable domain, completed using reference TRBV19 and TRBJ2-5, is DGGITQSPKYLFRKEGQNVTLSCEQNLNHDAMYWYRQDPGQGLRLIYYSQIVNDFQKGDIAEGYSVSREKKESFPLTVTSAQKNPTAFYLCASNPPGQGQRETQYFGPGTRLLVL.

This clonotype was found once. Germline and junction disagree at one end, which may indicate a read error. V and J are TRBV9 and TRBJ2-5; 14 nucleotides line up with TRBD2. The CDR3 length is 14 residues. Germline V gene lookup returns CDR1 SGDLS and CDR2 YYNGEE. In nucleotides, the CDR3 is TGTGCCAGCAGCCTGAGACTAGCGGGAGGGACCCAGTCCTTC. It yields the protein CASSLRLAGGTQSF.

To note about this clonotype: The DNA is left out, because the CDR3 cannot be placed on it with certainty; the CDR3 is given as TCRdb lists it. V gene TRBV29-1 combines with J gene TRBJ2-7; TRBD1, the D gene given by the table, was not confirmed from the DNA. The CDR3 region is 19 residues in length, termini included. The germline gives CDR1 SQVTM, CDR2 ANQGSEA. CDR3 sequence: CTSVPAVGVWGPKTYEQYF.

As concerns this clonotype: A much larger clone sits a single nucleotide away, making a read error possible. The rearrangement joins TRBV19 to TRBJ2-3; the D gene is possibly TRBD2 (5 bases). The CDR3 sequence is 16 residues long. Germline CDR1 LNHDA, CDR2 SQIVND (reference sequence). The CDR3 spells CASSIERESLSDTRYF. The CDR3 nucleotides are TGTGCCAGTAGTATAGAGAGGGAAAGTTTGTCAGATACGCGGTATTTT.